Below, 24 T cell receptor beta chains from the same sample are listed, as sequenced in a study of T-cell memory formation after mild COVID-19. TCRdb re-derived calls from the 5' RACE reads in MiXCR, one entry per CDR3 protein. The sample comprises more than 10,000 distinct CDR3 sequences, around 15% of which are singletons, and around half rests with the top ten. Sample: PBMCs or a T cell subset sorted from them (not recorded which). These receptors all stem from a man between 18 and 35 years old who had mild COVID-19 (a few samples of this study predate the infection). Cell type and time point are not known.

The V and J genes are TRBV29-1 and TRBJ2-1, with D hard to call. The CDR3 sequence is 13 residues long. V gave up 7 bases and J gave up 6 bases, with 16 bases separating them. CDR1 and CDR2 from the germline V gene are SQVTM and ANQGSEA. CDR3 sequence: CSADSPWANEQFF. In DNA, the CDR3 is TGCAGCGCCGACTCGCCATGGGCCAATGAGCAGTTCTTC.

The rearrangement uses TRBV7-9 and TRBJ2-4; D is unclear. V lost 5 bases to trimming and J lost 11 bases, with 16 bases between them. The CDR3 contains 13 residues. The germline CDR1 and CDR2 sequences are SEHNR and FQNEAQ (reference sequence). The CDR3 bases are TGTGCCAGCAGCCTTGTTGTTTTGGACCTTCAGTACTTC. Translating gives CASSLVVLDLQYF.

This clonotype was detected ten times or more. The chain uses TRBV4-2 and TRBJ2-3; D gene unclear. The germline V gene encodes CDR1 LGHNA and CDR2 YNFKEQ. The CDR3 is 14 amino acids. Deletions cut 2 bases from V and 3 bases from J, with 9 bases between. CDR3 sequence (DNA): TGTGCCAGCAGCCAAATCGGCGGTACAGATACGCAGTATTTT. Translating it yields CASSQIGGTDTQYF.

This chain joins TRBV5-1 and TRBJ1-1; D is possibly TRBD1 (5 bases). CDR1 and CDR2 (germline): SGHRS, YFSETQ. The CDR3 covers 14 residues. Trimming removed 2 bases at V and 5 bases at J, with 13 bases between. The CDR3 coding sequence is TGCGCCAGCAGCTTAGAGGACAAACCTACTGAAGCTTTCTTT. It is translated as CASSLEDKPTEAFF.

This clonotype was recorded many times. This chain links TRBV7-6 with TRBJ1-5; D gene uncertain. This CDR3 has 14 residues. Trimming left V 3 bases short and J 2 bases short, with 8 bases between. Germline V CDR1 and CDR2: SGHVS, FNYEAQ. In DNA, the CDR3 is TGTGCCAGCAGCTTCGTCCGAGGCAATCAGCCCCAGCATTTT. Encoded protein: CASSFVRGNQPQHF.

This clonotype is a singleton in its sample. A junction end diverges from the germline sequence, so it may reflect a read error. The chain couples TRBV20-1 to TRBJ2-1, with D perhaps matching TRBD1 (5 bases). CDR1 and CDR2 from the germline V gene are DFQATT and SNEGSKA (reference sequence). There are 13 residues in the CDR3. The DNA of the CDR3 is TGCAGTGCTAGCAGGGTCTCCTACAATGAGCAGTTATTC. It is translated as CSASRVSYNEQLF.

The chain is built from TRBV15 and TRBJ1-1; D remains ambiguous. V dropped 3 bases and J dropped 2 bases, with 19 bases sitting between them. The germline gives CDR1 LNHNV, CDR2 YYDKDF (reference sequence). This CDR3 comprises 17 residues. The CDR3 reads CATSREGYGSGNTEAFF. CDR3 coding DNA: TGTGCCACCAGCAGGGAGGGTTACGGCAGCGGCAACACTGAAGCTTTCTTT.

In its sample, this clonotype was seen many times. The V and J genes are TRBV6-2 or TRBV6-3 and TRBJ2-3; D possibly corresponds to TRBD1 (6 bases). CDR3 length: 13 amino acids. V was shortened by 3 bases and J by 3 bases, with 7 bases between the two germline ends. Germline V lookup: CDR1 MNHEY, CDR2 SVGEGT. CDR3 bases: TGTGCCAGCAGTTATACAGGGACAGATACGCAGTATTTT. The encoded protein is CASSYTGTDTQYF.

This clonotype is classed as medium-sized (0.01 to 0.1%). V and J are TRBV5-1 and TRBJ2-1; D not resolved. The germline V gene encodes CDR1 SGHRS and CDR2 YFSETQ. Trimming took 3 bases from V and 7 from J, leaving 8 bases between them. The CDR3 has 12 amino acids. This CDR3 reads CASSYTRNEQFF. CDR3 DNA sequence: TGCGCCAGCAGCTATACTCGGAATGAGCAGTTCTTC. Together with reference TRBV5-1 and TRBJ2-1, the CDR3 gives the full variable domain: KAGVTQTPRYLIKTRGQQVTLSCSPISGHRSVSWYQQTPGQGLQFLFEYFSETQRNKGNFPGRFSGRQFSNSRSEMNVSTLELGDSALYLCASSYTRNEQFFGPGTRLTVL.

By sample share, this clonotype is medium-sized (0.01 to 0.1%). V is TRBV3-1 and J is TRBJ2-5; tentative D call: TRBD2 (6 bases). Between the trimmed V and J ends, which lost 1 base and 2 bases, there was a span of 17 bases. This CDR3 region has 17 residues. Germline V gives CDR1 LGHDT, CDR2 YNNKEL (reference sequence). The CDR3 DNA sequence: TGTGCCAGCAGCCAAGTAGTGATAGCGGTGTCACAAGAGACCCAGTACTTC. This encodes CASSQVVIAVSQETQYF.

The rearrangement links TRBV5-6 to TRBJ2-5, with D perhaps TRBD2 (5 bases). CDR1 SGHDT and CDR2 YYEEEE come from the germline V gene. The length of the CDR3 is 15 residues. V was shortened by 2 bases and J by 1 base, with 12 bases between the two germline ends. DNA of the CDR3: TGTGCCAGCAGCTTTAGGACTGTTTCCCAAGAGACCCAGTACTTC. As protein: CASSFRTVSQETQYF.

There are many counts of this clonotype. This chain uses TRBV4-1 with TRBJ2-7, with 11 bases matching TRBD1. J was trimmed by 3 bases and V by 0 bases; bases with no gene match: 1. Germline V lookup: CDR1 MGHRA, CDR2 YSYEKL. The CDR3 runs to 15 residues. CDR3 loop: CASSQEGTGGYEQYV. CDR3 nucleotide sequence: TGCGCCAGCAGCCAAGAAGGGACAGGGGGCTACGAGCAGTACGTC.

Of note for this clonotype: Its ends do not fully match the called genes, so a read error is possible. V gene TRBV12-3 or TRBV12-4 combines with J gene TRBJ2-7, with D unclear. The CDR3 length is 13 residues. Written as DNA, the CDR3 is TGTGCCAGCAGTTTAGCGCAGGTCCACGAGAAGTACTTC. This encodes CASSLAQVHEKYF.

This clonotype was seen at least ten times. The J gene is TRBJ2-5, the V gene TRBV20-1; TRBD2 agrees at 9 bases. CDR3 length: 16 residues. The V gene's germline CDR1 is DFQATT and CDR2 SNEGSKA (reference sequence). Unmatched junction bases numbered 7, after V lost 1 base and J lost 1 base. The CDR3 region is CSARGGLAGSQETQYF. CDR3 bases: TGCAGTGCTAGAGGGGGGCTAGCGGGGAGCCAAGAGACCCAGTACTTC.

The V gene is TRBV5-6, the J gene TRBJ1-2; possibly TRBD1 for D (6 bases). From germline, CDR1 is SGHDT and CDR2 YYEEEE. The CDR3 runs 16 residues. V was clipped by 3 bases and J by 1 base, with 16 bases between them. CDR3 DNA: TGTGCCAGCAGCTCCACAAGGACAGACAATAACTATGGCTACACCTTC. It is translated as CASSSTRTDNNYGYTF.

The sample holds many counts of this clonotype. The chain joins TRBV7-2 to TRBJ2-5; D unresolved. Germline CDR1 and CDR2: SGHTA and FQGNSA. V was trimmed by 7 bases and J by 7 bases, leaving 16 bases between them. The CDR3 runs to 13 residues. The CDR3 here is CASNDEGRGTQYF. The CDR3 nucleotides read TGTGCCAGCAACGATGAAGGCAGAGGGACCCAGTACTTC.

V gene TRBV19 combines with J gene TRBJ2-3; TRBD1 matches at 9 bases. Germline V gene lookup returns CDR1 LNHDA and CDR2 SQIVND (reference sequence). This CDR3 comprises 15 residues. V shed 8 bases, J shed 6 bases, and the junction held 12 bases outside the gene matches. DNA of the CDR3: TGTGCCAGTCAGGACAGGGGTACCTTGGGTGATACGCAGTATTTT. Translation: CASQDRGTLGDTQYF.

This clonotype was counted at least ten times. CDR3 protein: CASKRAGSYNEQFF. In DNA, the CDR3 is TGTGCCAGCAAAAGGGCAGGGTCCTACAATGAGCAGTTCTTC. The chain joins TRBV6-5 to TRBJ2-1; weak D call: TRBD1 (5 bases). This CDR3 has 14 amino acids. Germline values: CDR1 MNHEY, CDR2 SVGAGI. The ends were cut back, 7 bases at V and 1 base at J, with 11 bases in the middle.

At least ten counts were recorded for this clonotype. The genes are TRBV12-3 or TRBV12-4 and TRBJ1-1; D might be TRBD1 (5 bases). The CDR3 is 14 residues long. The ends were cut back, 1 base at V and 1 base at J, with 7 bases in the middle. The CDR3 DNA reads TGTGCCAGCAGTTTAGAAGGGGCGAACACTGAAGCTTTCTTT. Translating gives CASSLEGANTEAFF.

This clonotype came up many times. The rearrangement links TRBV5-5 to TRBJ2-3; 11 positions agree with TRBD2. The CDR3 has 16 amino acids. The germline V gene encodes CDR1 SGHKS and CDR2 YYEKEE (reference sequence). V shed 1 base and J 6 bases; nucleotides not matched to a gene: 7. CDR3 coding DNA: TGTGCCAGCAGCTTGAGACTAGCGGGGTTGTCTGATACGCAGTATTTT. Translated: CASSLRLAGLSDTQYF.

This sequence joins TRBV7-9 and TRBJ1-2, with TRBD1 as a possible D gene (6 bases). CDR3 length equals 14 residues. V lost 6 bases, J lost 4 bases, and 15 bases lay in between. Germline V gives CDR1 SEHNR, CDR2 FQNEAQ (reference sequence). The CDR3 DNA reads as TGTGCCAGCAGTTCACTACAGGGTCGCTATGGCTACACCTTC. This translates into CASSSLQGRYGYTF.

This clonotype has a count of ten or more. The DNA for the CDR3 is TGTGCCAGTAGTATAGATTGGGCCGTTACTGAAGCTTTCTTT. Encoded protein: CASSIDWAVTEAFF. The chain recombines TRBV19 with TRBJ1-1, with D unclear. The V and J ends lost 0 bases and 5 bases respectively, with 10 bases between them. Germline values: CDR1 LNHDA, CDR2 SQIVND (reference sequence). The CDR3 runs 14 residues.

The CDR3 DNA reads as TGCGCCAGCAGCTCTAAACAGGGGGCCATCGAGCAGTACTTC. Its translation: CASSSKQGAIEQYF. This rearrangement joins TRBV5-1 to TRBJ2-7; 9 bases line up with TRBD1. The germline V gene has CDR1 SGHRS and CDR2 YFSETQ. After removal of 3 bases from V and 6 bases from J, the junction contained 7 bases not matched to a gene. The CDR3 is 14 amino acids.

This clonotype was recorded at least ten times. V is TRBV11-2 and J is TRBJ2-2; D tentatively fits TRBD1 or TRBD2 (5 bases each). The CDR3 sequence is 17 residues long. Trimming stripped 5 bases from V and 4 bases from J, with 20 bases between. CDR1 and CDR2 (germline): SGHAT, FQNNGV. The CDR3 here is CASSTRPGTAITGELFF. CDR3 coding DNA: TGTGCCAGCAGCACCCGCCCAGGGACGGCTATCACCGGGGAGCTGTTTTTT.